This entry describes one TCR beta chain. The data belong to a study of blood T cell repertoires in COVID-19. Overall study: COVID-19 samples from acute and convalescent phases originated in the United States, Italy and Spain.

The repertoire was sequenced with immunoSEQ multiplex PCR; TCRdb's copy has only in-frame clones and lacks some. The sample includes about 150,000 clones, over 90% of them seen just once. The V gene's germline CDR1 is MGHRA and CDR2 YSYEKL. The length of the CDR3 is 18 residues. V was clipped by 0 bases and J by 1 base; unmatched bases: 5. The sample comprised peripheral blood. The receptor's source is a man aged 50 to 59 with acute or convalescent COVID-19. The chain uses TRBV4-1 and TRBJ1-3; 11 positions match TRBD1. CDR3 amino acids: CASSQDEGTGGSGNTIYF. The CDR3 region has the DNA TGCGCCAGCAGCCAAGATGAAGGGACAGGGGGATCTGGAAACACCATATATTTT.